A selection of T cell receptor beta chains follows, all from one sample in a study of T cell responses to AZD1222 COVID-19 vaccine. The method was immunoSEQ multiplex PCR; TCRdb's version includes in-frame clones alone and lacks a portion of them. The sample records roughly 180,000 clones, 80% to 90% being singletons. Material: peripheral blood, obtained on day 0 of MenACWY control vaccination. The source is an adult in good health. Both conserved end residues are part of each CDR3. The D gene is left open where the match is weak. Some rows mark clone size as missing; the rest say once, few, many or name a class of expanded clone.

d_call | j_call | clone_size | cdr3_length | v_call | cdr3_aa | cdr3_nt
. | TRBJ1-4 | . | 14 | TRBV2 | CASSDRGAREKLFF | TGTGCCAGCAGTGATCGGGGAGCCCGGGAAAAACTGTTTTTT
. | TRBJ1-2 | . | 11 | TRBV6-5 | CASRQGYGYTF | TGTGCCAGCAGACAGGGCTATGGCTACACCTTC
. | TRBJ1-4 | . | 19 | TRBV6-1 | CASSGARATLPATNEKLFF | TGTGCCAGCAGTGGGGCCAGGGCGACCTTACCCGCAACTAATGAAAAACTGTTTTTT
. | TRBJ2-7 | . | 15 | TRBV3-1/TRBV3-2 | CASSQDPRTGFEQYF | TGTGCCAGCAGCCAAGACCCCCGGACTGGGTTCGAGCAGTACTTC
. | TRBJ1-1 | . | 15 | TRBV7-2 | CASSQEGPGVVEAFF | TGTGCCAGCAGCCAAGAGGGGCCGGGGGTAGTAGAAGCTTTCTTT
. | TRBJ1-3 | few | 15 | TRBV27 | CASSLSGGSGNTIYF | TGTGCCAGCAGTTTATCGGGAGGCTCTGGAAACACCATATATTTT
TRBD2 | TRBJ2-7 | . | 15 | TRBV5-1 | CASSLVIAGEREQYF | TGCGCCAGCAGCTTGGTTATAGCGGGAGAACGCGAGCAGTACTTC
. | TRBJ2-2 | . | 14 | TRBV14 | CASSQAGPTGELFF | TGTGCCAGCAGCCAAGCGGGGCCCACCGGGGAGCTGTTTTTT
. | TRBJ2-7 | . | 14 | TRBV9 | CASSVKSGWSEQYF | TGTGCCAGCAGCGTAAAGTCAGGGTGGTCCGAGCAGTACTTC
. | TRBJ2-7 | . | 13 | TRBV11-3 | CASSLVGENEQYF | TGTGCCAGCAGCTTAGTGGGGGAGAACGAGCAGTACTTC
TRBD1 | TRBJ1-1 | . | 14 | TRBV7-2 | CASSLQGANTEAFF | TGTGCCAGCAGCCTGCAGGGGGCGAACACTGAAGCTTTCTTT
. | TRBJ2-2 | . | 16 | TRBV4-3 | CASSRGLFSSGLELFF | TGCGCCAGCAGCCGGGGGCTATTCTCTAGCGGTTTGGAGCTGTTTTTT
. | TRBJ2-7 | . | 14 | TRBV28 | CASSFGPASYEQYF | TGTGCCAGCAGTTTTGGTCCAGCCTCCTACGAGCAGTACTTC
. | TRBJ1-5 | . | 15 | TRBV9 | CASSVTGGSNQPQHF | TGTGCCAGCAGCGTCACAGGTGGTAGCAATCAGCCCCAGCATTTT
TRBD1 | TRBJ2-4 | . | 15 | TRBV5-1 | CASSSDGTAENIQYF | TGCGCCAGCAGCTCGGACGGGACAGCTGAAAACATTCAGTACTTC
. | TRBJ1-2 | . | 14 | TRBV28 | CASSSGTVLYGYTF | TGTGCCAGCAGTTCTGGGACGGTGCTCTATGGCTACACCTTC
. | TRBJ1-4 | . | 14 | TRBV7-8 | CASSLNVADEKLFF | TGTGCCAGCAGCTTAAATGTGGCGGACGAAAAACTGTTTTTT
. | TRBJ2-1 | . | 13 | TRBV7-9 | CASTSLAVNEQFF | TGTGCCAGCACCTCCCTCGCCGTCAATGAGCAGTTCTTC
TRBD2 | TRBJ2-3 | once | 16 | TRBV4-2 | CASSQLAGGITDTQYF | TGTGCCAGCAGCCAACTAGCGGGAGGCATCACAGATACGCAGTATTTT
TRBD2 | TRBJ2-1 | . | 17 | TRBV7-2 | CASSQTRLAGVYNEQFF | TGTGCCAGCAGCCAAACTAGGTTGGCGGGAGTCTACAATGAGCAGTTCTTC
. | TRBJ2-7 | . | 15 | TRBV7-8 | CASSLWGGTMAEQYF | TGTGCCAGCAGCTTATGGGGTGGGACAATGGCCGAGCAGTACTTC
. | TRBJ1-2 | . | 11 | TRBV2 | CASNLTPGYTF | TGTGCCAGCAACTTGACTCCTGGCTACACCTTC
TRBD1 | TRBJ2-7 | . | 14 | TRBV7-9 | CASSWTGAEYEQYF | TGTGCCAGCAGCTGGACAGGGGCGGAATACGAGCAGTACTTC
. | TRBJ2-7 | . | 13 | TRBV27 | CATRVRRSYEQYF | TGTGCTACCCGGGTAAGGAGGAGCTACGAGCAGTACTTC
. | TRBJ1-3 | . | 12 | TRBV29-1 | CSVVVQGNTIYF | TGCAGCGTCGTAGTGCAAGGAAACACCATATATTTT
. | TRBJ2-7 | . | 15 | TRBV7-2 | CASSLDPGPWQEQYF | TGTGCCAGCAGCTTAGACCCTGGGCCCTGGCAAGAGCAGTACTTC
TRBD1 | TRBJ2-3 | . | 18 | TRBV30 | CAWMRYRGVVTSTDTQYF | TGTGCCTGGATGCGGTACAGGGGGGTGGTGACTAGCACAGATACGCAGTATTTT
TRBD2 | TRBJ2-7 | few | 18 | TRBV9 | CASSLGLAGGPIGPEQYF | TGTGCCAGCAGCCTAGGACTAGCGGGAGGGCCGATCGGTCCCGAGCAGTACTTC
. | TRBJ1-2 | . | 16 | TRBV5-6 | CASNGGGVGRGYGYTF | TGTGCCAGCAACGGGGGGGGTGTGGGAAGAGGCTATGGCTACACCTTC
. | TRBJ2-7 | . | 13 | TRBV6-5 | CASSFSGPYEQYF | TGTGCCAGCAGTTTTTCAGGTCCCTACGAGCAGTACTTC
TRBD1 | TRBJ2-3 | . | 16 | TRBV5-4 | CASSSDRASRADTQYF | TGTGCCAGCAGTTCCGACAGGGCCTCTCGGGCAGATACGCAGTATTTT
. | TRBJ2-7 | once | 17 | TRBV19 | CASSFYPTDGSHYEQYF | TGTGCCAGTAGTTTTTACCCGACGGATGGTTCCCACTACGAGCAGTACTTC
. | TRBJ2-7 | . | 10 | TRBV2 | CASSEGGQYF | TGTGCCAGCAGTGAGGGGGGGCAGTACTTC
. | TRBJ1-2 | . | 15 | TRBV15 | CATSREPFSSHGYTF | TGTGCCACCAGCAGAGAGCCCTTCTCCAGCCATGGCTACACCTTC
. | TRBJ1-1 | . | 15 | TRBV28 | CASSPLGETNTEAFF | TGTGCCAGCAGTCCCCTCGGGGAAACTAACACTGAAGCTTTCTTT
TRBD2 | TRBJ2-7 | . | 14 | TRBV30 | CAWAAGLAGNEQYF | TGTGCCTGGGCGGCGGGACTAGCGGGGAACGAGCAGTACTTC
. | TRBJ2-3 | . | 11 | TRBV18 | CASSHTDTQYF | TGTGCCAGCTCCCACACAGATACGCAGTATTTT
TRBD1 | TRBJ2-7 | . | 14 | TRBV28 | CASSVQGPTYEQYF | TGTGCCAGCAGCGTACAGGGGCCGACCTACGAGCAGTACTTC
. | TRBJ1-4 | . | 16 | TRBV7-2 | CASSLLGGGTNEKLFF | TGTGCCAGCAGCTTACTTGGGGGCGGCACTAATGAAAAACTGTTTTTT
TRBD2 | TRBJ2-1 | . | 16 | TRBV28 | CASSLPPGTNYNEQFF | TGTGCCAGCAGTTTGCCCCCCGGGACTAACTACAATGAGCAGTTCTTC
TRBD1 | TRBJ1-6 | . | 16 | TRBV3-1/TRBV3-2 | CASSLTGGGYNSPLHF | TGTGCCAGCAGCCTCACAGGGGGCGGCTATAATTCACCCCTCCACTTT
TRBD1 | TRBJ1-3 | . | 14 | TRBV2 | CARTGPSSGNTIYF | TGTGCCAGGACAGGGCCGAGCTCTGGAAACACCATATATTTT
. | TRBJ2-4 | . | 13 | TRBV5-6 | CASSLEEVDIQYF | TGTGCCAGCAGCTTGGAGGAGGTTGACATTCAGTACTTC
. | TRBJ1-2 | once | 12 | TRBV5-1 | CASSPDSYGYTF | TGCGCCAGCAGTCCGGACAGCTATGGCTACACCTTC
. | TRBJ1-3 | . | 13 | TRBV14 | CASSQGRGNTIYF | TGTGCCAGCAGCCAAGGCAGGGGAAACACCATATATTTT
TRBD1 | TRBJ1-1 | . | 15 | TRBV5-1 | CASSFAGGRNTEAFF | TGCGCCAGCAGCTTTGCAGGGGGCAGAAACACTGAAGCTTTCTTT
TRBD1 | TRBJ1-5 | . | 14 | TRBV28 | CASKDRGNNQPQHF | TGTGCCAGTAAAGACAGGGGGAACAATCAGCCCCAGCATTTT
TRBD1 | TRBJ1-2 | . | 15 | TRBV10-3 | CAISDPGGTGYGYTF | TGTGCCATCAGTGACCCCGGGGGGACAGGGTATGGCTACACCTTC
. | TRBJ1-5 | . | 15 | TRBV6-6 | CASSPRQNRNQPQHF | TGTGCCAGCAGTCCACGACAGAACCGTAATCAGCCCCAGCATTTT
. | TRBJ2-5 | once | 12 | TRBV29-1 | CSVAPGQETQYF | TGCAGCGTTGCGCCAGGCCAAGAGACCCAGTACTTC
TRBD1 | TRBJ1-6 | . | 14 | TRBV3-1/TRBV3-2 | CASSRTGDNSPLHF | TGTGCCAGCAGCCGGACAGGGGATAATTCACCCCTCCACTTT
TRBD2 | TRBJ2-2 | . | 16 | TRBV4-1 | CASSHPAGAPTGELFF | TGCGCCAGCAGCCACCCAGCGGGGGCGCCTACCGGGGAGCTGTTTTTT
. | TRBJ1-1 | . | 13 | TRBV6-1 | CASSEYGGTEAFF | TGTGCCAGCAGTGAGTATGGGGGCACTGAAGCTTTCTTT
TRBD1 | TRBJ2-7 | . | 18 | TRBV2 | CASRGTGGASSYSYEQYF | TGTGCCAGCAGGGGGACAGGGGGCGCTTCTAGCTACTCCTACGAGCAGTACTTC
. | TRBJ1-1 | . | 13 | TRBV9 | CASSVSGASEAFF | TGTGCCAGCAGCGTATCAGGGGCCTCGGAAGCTTTCTTT
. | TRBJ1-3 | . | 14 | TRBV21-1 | CASSERAFRNTIYF | TGTGCCAGCAGCGAAAGGGCATTTCGAAACACCATATATTTT
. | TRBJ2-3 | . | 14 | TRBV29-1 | CSVVQVSVTDTQYF | TGCAGCGTTGTACAGGTATCTGTCACAGATACGCAGTATTTT